This entry lists 23 T cell receptor beta chains sequenced from one sample in a study of blood T cell repertoires in COVID-19. Assay: immunoSEQ multiplex PCR; the TCRdb copy retains only in-frame clones and omits some. The table shows some 54,000 clones, with more than 90% occurring only once. Sequencing used peripheral blood. These receptors originate from a man between 60 and 75 years old with acute or convalescent COVID-19.

The rearrangement uses TRBV11-3 and TRBJ1-2, with no clear D. V shed 5 bases and J shed 0 bases, with 10 bases lying between them. Germline-derived CDR1 and CDR2 are SGHNT and YENEEA. This CDR3 spans 14 amino acids. The CDR3 sequence: CASSLDGANYGYTF. CDR3 in DNA: TGTGCCAGCAGCCTCGACGGAGCTAACTATGGCTACACCTTC.

This clone was seen only once. The chain carries TRBV7-9 and TRBJ1-2; a possible D gene is TRBD1 (5 bases). CDR1 is SEHNR and CDR2 is FQNEAQ in the germline V gene (reference sequence). CDR3 length: 16 amino acids. The germline V and J ends were trimmed by 1 base and 3 bases, with 15 bases remaining between them. The CDR3 region is CASSLVGPPAHYGYTF. DNA of the CDR3: TGTGCCAGCAGCTTAGTGGGGCCGCCTGCGCACTATGGCTACACCTTC.

The chain recombines TRBV27 with TRBJ2-1; 8 nucleotides agree with TRBD2. Germline CDR1 is MNHEY and CDR2 is SMNVEV (reference sequence). V lost 8 bases to trimming and J lost 8 bases; unmatched junction nucleotides: 14. The CDR3 consists of 15 residues. CDR3 sequence (DNA): TGTGCCAGCCAAACCCGGGAGGGCCTCTTGGATGAGCAGTTCTTC. Protein: CASQTREGLLDEQFF.

This sequence joins TRBV7-6 and TRBJ2-7; 11 nucleotides align to TRBD2. Per the germline V gene, CDR1 is SGHVS and CDR2 is FNYEAQ. V was clipped by 5 bases and J by 7 bases; unmatched bases: 10. This CDR3 spans 15 amino acids. CDR3 loop: CASSKPSGRSGEQYF. CDR3 nucleotides: TGTGCCAGCAGCAAACCTAGCGGGAGGTCGGGAGAGCAGTACTTC. The full variable domain, completed using reference TRBV7-6 and TRBJ2-7, is GAGVSQSPRYKVTKRGQDVALRCDPISGHVSLYWYRQALGQGPEFLTYFNYEAQQDKSGLPNDRFSAERPEGSISTLTIQRTEQRDSAMYRCASSKPSGRSGEQYFGPGTRLTVT.

The CDR3 is CASSFSQPQHF. The CDR3 DNA reads TGTGCCAGCAGTTTTAGTCAGCCCCAGCATTTT. The chain links TRBV28 to TRBJ1-5; D ambiguous. The CDR3 consists of 11 residues. Germline CDR1 and CDR2: MDHEN and SYDVKM. The germline V and J ends were trimmed by 3 bases and 6 bases, with 3 bases remaining between them.

This chain connects TRBV19 to TRBJ1-4; 8 nucleotides agree with TRBD1. The CDR3 totals 14 residues. The V gene's germline CDR1 is LNHDA and CDR2 SQIVND (reference sequence). After removal of 4 bases from V and 7 bases from J, the junction contained 5 bases not matched to a gene. This chain's CDR3 is CASSSQGALEKLFF. The CDR3 nucleotides read TGTGCCAGTAGTAGTCAGGGGGCGCTTGAAAAACTGTTTTTT.

A few counts support this clone. The chain combines TRBV27 with TRBJ1-2, with a tentative D call TRBD1 (6 bases). The germline gives CDR1 MNHEY, CDR2 SMNVEV (reference sequence). There are 13 residues in the CDR3. The V gene lost 5 bases and the J gene lost 7 bases, with 14 bases spanning the gap. Here the CDR3 DNA reads TGTGCCAGCAGTCCCTTACAGGGAGCTGGCTACACCTTC. Translated: CASSPLQGAGYTF.

The chain uses TRBV28 and TRBJ2-3; 11 nucleotides line up with TRBD2. Germline V gene lookup returns CDR1 MDHEN and CDR2 SYDVKM. This CDR3 is built from 15 residues. The J segment lost 3 bases and the V segment lost 6 bases, leaving 5 bases of the junction unmatched. The CDR3 coding sequence is TGTGCCAGCAGGGCGGTAGCGGGGGGGACAGATACGCAGTATTTT. Its protein is CASRAVAGGTDTQYF.

The genes are TRBV28 and TRBJ2-7; 9 bases line up with TRBD1. V was pared by 4 bases and J by 6 bases, with 10 bases of the junction left unmatched. The CDR3 runs to 15 residues. Germline assignment: CDR1 MDHEN and CDR2 SYDVKM. The CDR3 bases are TGTGCCAGCAGTTCCCTGGACAGGGGAGGGCTCGAGCAGTACTTC. It encodes CASSSLDRGGLEQYF.

J is TRBJ2-2 and V is TRBV7-9, with D perhaps TRBD2 (6 bases). Trimming stripped 3 bases from V and 4 bases from J, with 15 bases between. CDR1 is SEHNR and CDR2 is FQNEAQ in the germline V gene (reference sequence). CDR3 length: 16 residues. The CDR3 region is CASSFRRGWSTGELFF. The DNA of the CDR3 is TGTGCCAGCAGCTTTCGGAGGGGTTGGAGCACCGGGGAGCTGTTTTTT.

CDR3 sequence (DNA): TGTGCCAGCAGTTTCAACAGGGCTGCTGGAAACACCATATATTTT. Translation: CASSFNRAAGNTIYF. The V gene is TRBV27, the J gene TRBJ1-3; D may be TRBD1 (6 bases). V lost 3 bases, J lost 2 bases, and 11 bases lay in between. The CDR3 spans 15 residues. Germline V gives CDR1 MNHEY, CDR2 SMNVEV (reference sequence).

J is TRBJ2-2 and V is TRBV14; tentative D call: TRBD2 (6 bases). Germline CDR1 and CDR2: SGHDN and FVKESK. The CDR3 length is 15 residues. V was pared by 0 bases and J by 6 bases, with 11 bases between. CDR3 amino acids: CASSQDWGVPGELFF. The CDR3, as DNA: TGTGCCAGCAGCCAAGATTGGGGGGTCCCCGGGGAGCTGTTTTTT.

V usage is TRBV6-2 or TRBV6-3 and J usage is TRBJ2-7; D is undetermined. This CDR3 is 11 amino acids long. Germline V CDR1 and CDR2: MNHEY, SVGEGT. Trimming took 5 bases from V and 2 from J, leaving 4 bases between them. In nucleotides, the CDR3 is TGTGCCAGCAGTCAGACCTACGAGCAGTACTTC. Its protein product is CASSQTYEQYF.

This clone has a single count. The chain links TRBV24-1 to TRBJ1-2, with D maybe TRBD1 (5 bases). CDR3 length equals 14 residues. The germline V gene encodes CDR1 KGHDR and CDR2 SFDVKD. Trimming took 4 bases from V and 4 from J, leaving 12 bases between them. In nucleotides, the CDR3 is TGTGCCACCAGTGACATTGACAGCCTCTATGGCTACACCTTC. Protein: CATSDIDSLYGYTF.

The CDR3 DNA is TGTGCCAGCAGCGAACACTGCGGACAGGGGAGAATGAAAGAGGATCAGCCCCAGCATTTT. Its translation: CASSEHCGQGRMKEDQPQHF. The rearrangement links TRBV21-1 to TRBJ1-5; the D segment call TRBD1 is taken from the table without a DNA check. TRBV21-1 is assigned pseudogene status. The CDR3 sequence is 20 residues long.

The chain has TRBV10-3 and TRBJ1-6; 7 nucleotides align to TRBD1. The CDR3 contains 15 residues. Unmatched junction bases numbered 6, after V lost 2 bases and J lost 8 bases. Germline V lookup: CDR1 ENHRY, CDR2 SYGVKD. CDR3 nucleotides: TGTGCCATCAGTGAGAACGACAGGGATCATTCACCCCTCCACTTT. Translated, it gives CAISENDRDHSPLHF.

The chain is built from TRBV9 and TRBJ2-7; D might be TRBD2 (5 bases). The germline gives CDR1 SGDLS, CDR2 YYNGEE. Trimming stripped 3 bases from V and 3 bases from J, with 13 bases between. This CDR3 is built from 14 residues. The CDR3 is CASSASERFYEQYF. In DNA form, the CDR3 reads TGTGCCAGCAGCGCCTCGGAGCGGTTCTACGAGCAGTACTTC.

This chain connects TRBV4-3 to TRBJ2-3, with 9 bases identical to TRBD2. The CDR3 runs 16 residues. Germline trimming cut 4 bases from V and 2 bases from J; bases unmatched to any gene: 7. Germline loops: CDR1 LGHNA, CDR2 YSLEER. The CDR3 nucleotides are TGCGCCAGCAGCCTAGTCCCGGGACTAGCCACAGATACGCAGTATTTT. Encoded protein: CASSLVPGLATDTQYF.

The chain joins TRBV5-4 to TRBJ2-5; 10 bases map to TRBD2. With V trimmed by 0 bases and J by 4 bases, 12 bases remained unmatched. The CDR3 consists of 18 residues. From germline, CDR1 is SGHNT and CDR2 YYREEE (reference sequence). CDR3 in DNA: TGTGCCAGCAGCTTGGTAGGGCTAGCGGGAGTGGGAGGAGAGACCCAGTACTTC. This gives the protein CASSLVGLAGVGGETQYF. Together with reference TRBV5-4 and TRBJ2-5, the CDR3 gives the full variable domain: ETGVTQSPTHLIKTRGQQVTLRCSSQSGHNTVSWYQQALGQGPQFIFQYYREEENGRGNFPPRFSGLQFPNYSSELNVNALELDDSALYLCASSLVGLAGVGGETQYFGPGTRLLVL.

Points on this clone: The same CDR3 arises from other DNA sequences in this sample as well. The chain has TRBV3-1 (or the pseudogene TRBV3-2) and TRBJ2-3; a weak D match, TRBD2 (5 bases). Germline lookup yields CDR1 LGHDT and CDR2 YNNKEL (reference sequence). CDR3 size: 15 residues. The V and J ends lost 2 bases and 0 bases respectively, with 9 bases between them. CDR3 sequence reads: CASSQTSGSTDTQYF. As DNA, the CDR3 is TGTGCCAGCAGCCAAACCAGCGGTAGCACAGATACGCAGTATTTT.

The rearrangement joins TRBV3-1 (or the pseudogene TRBV3-2) to TRBJ1-1; 9 nucleotides agree with TRBD1. CDR1 LGHDT and CDR2 YNNKEL come from the germline V gene (reference sequence). The CDR3 is 14 amino acids. The J segment lost 5 bases and the V segment lost 5 bases, leaving 6 bases of the junction unmatched. The CDR3 here is CASSYNRGRTEAFF. CDR3 in DNA: TGTGCCAGCAGCTACAACAGGGGGCGGACTGAAGCTTTCTTT.

The chain employs TRBV3-1 (or the pseudogene TRBV3-2) and TRBJ2-1; maybe TRBD1 (5 bases). From germline, CDR1 is LGHDT and CDR2 YNNKEL (reference sequence). The CDR3 totals 13 residues. Trimming pared 6 bases from V and 9 bases from J, leaving 15 bases between. The CDR3, as DNA: TGTGCCAGCAGTCGAGAACCGCAGGGTGAGCAGTTCTTC. Its protein product is CASSREPQGEQFF.

This clone showed up just once. At the DNA level, this CDR3 is encoded by other sequences in the same sample as well. V and J are TRBV2 and TRBJ2-5; 11 nucleotides line up with TRBD1. The CDR3 spans 14 residues. V shed 3 bases and J 4 bases; nucleotides not matched to a gene: 1. Per germline, CDR1 SNHLY and CDR2 FYNNEI. CDR3 in amino acids: CASSEDRGRETQYF. The CDR3 coding sequence is TGTGCCAGCAGTGAGGACAGGGGGCGAGAGACCCAGTACTTC.